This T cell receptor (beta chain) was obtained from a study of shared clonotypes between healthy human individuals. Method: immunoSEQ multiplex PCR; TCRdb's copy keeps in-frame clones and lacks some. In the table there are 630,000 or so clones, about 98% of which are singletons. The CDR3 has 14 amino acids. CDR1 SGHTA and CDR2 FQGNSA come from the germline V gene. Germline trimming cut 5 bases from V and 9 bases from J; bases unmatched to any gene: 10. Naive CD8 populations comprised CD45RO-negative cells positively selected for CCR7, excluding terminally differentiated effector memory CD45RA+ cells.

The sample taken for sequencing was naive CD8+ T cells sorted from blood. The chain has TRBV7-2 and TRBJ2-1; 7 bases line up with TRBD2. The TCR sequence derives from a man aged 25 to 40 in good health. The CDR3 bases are TGTGCCAGCAGCCTCTGGGGAGGGCAAGGTGAGCAGTTCTTC. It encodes CASSLWGGQGEQFF.